The present TCR beta chain was sequenced within a study of regulatory T cells in long-lasting Graves disease. Study findings and constraints: TCR diversity was lower in persistent Graves' patients (versus newly diagnosed ones). Persistent disease showed a preference for TRBV28, TRBJ1-2 and TRBJ2-5.

In germline, CDR1 is LGHDT, CDR2 YNNKEL (reference sequence). V gave up 2 bases and J gave up 2 bases; unmatched junction bases: 3. This CDR3 has 15 amino acids. PBMC-extracted RNA yielded the TCR library. Peripheral blood, approximately 9 milliliters per patient, was collected in EDTA tubes. A note on this clonotype: What it binds is not known.

A single record per CDR3 protein comes from TCRdb applying MiXCR to the reads. The data contain 1,500 to 2,000 distinct CDR3 sequences, under 65% of them singletons. Sequencing used peripheral blood mononuclear cells (PBMCs), obtained with antithyroid drug treatment, in newly diagnosed or persistent Graves disease (not recorded which). The receptor was derived from a human donor with Graves disease. The chain links TRBV3-1 to TRBJ2-1; 7 bases match TRBD2. CDR3 sequence reads: CASSQMGGTYNEQFF. The CDR3, as DNA: TGTGCCAGCAGCCAAATGGGGGGGACCTACAATGAGCAGTTCTTC.